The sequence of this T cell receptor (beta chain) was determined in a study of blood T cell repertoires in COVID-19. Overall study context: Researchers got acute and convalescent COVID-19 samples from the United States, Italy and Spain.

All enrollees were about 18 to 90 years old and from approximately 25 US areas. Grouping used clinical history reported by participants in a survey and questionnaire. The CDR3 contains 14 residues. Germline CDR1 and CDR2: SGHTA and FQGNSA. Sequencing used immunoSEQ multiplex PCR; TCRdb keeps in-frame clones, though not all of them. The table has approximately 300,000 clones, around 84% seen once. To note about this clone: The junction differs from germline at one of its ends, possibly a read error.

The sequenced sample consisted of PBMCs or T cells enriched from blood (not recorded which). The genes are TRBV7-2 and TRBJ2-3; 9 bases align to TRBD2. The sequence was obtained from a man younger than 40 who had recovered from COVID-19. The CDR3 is CASSLGGSSGIRDF. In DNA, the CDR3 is TGTGCCAGCAGCTTAGGAGGATCTAGCGGGATCAGGGATTTT.